The text below deals with one TCR beta chain. Its specificity is unknown. Genomic DNA came from blood conventional CD4+ T cells gated CD25-low CD127-high. This sample stems from a study of regulatory and conventional T cells in RAG deficiency. Germline CDR1 and CDR2: SGHTA and FQGNSA. Trimming removed 1 base from V and 8 bases from J, with 12 bases in between. The CDR3 loop spans 14 amino acids. Study-level points and caveats: Shorter CDR3s in all patient subsets; >80% Treg-Tconv overlap in Omenn. Control T-cell subsets had markedly higher Shannon entropy and lower Simpson indices than RAG-deficient patients. Other subsets showed roughly 10-fold reductions, but Treg unique TCR beta sequences fell approximately 100-fold in these patients.

TCRdb's table, derived via immunoSEQ multiplex PCR, lists solely in-frame clones and lacks some. The sample holds 45,000 or so clones, approximately 90% seen once. This same sample was also part of a study on regulatory T cells. That work adds: The primer mix had 52 TRBV and 13 TRBJ primers. Patient repertoires had restricted TRB V-J pairs and skewed V and J usage, most in Tregs.

V and J are TRBV7-2 and TRBJ2-4, with D hard to call. This receptor was obtained from a human donor in good health. Sequenced input: CD4+ effector T cells sorted from blood. The CDR3 here is CASSLGLREDIQYF. The CDR3 nucleotides read TGTGCCAGCAGCTTAGGGCTCAGAGAGGACATTCAGTACTTC.